The rows below give T cell receptor beta chains drawn from one sample of a study of shared T cell receptors in the human thymus. This table comes from immunoSEQ multiplex PCR, and its TCRdb copy is limited to in-frame clones, with some not included. The sample has 600,000 or so clones; around 87% are singletons. These sequences were also reported in another study, on human thymus T cells.

Sequencing was carried out using thymocytes. The receptors were sampled from a boy in the first two years of life with a congenital heart defect. Both conserved end residues are part of each CDR3. D genes are given only for firm matches. The size of a clone is reported for some rows only, either as once, few or many, or as a class for expanded clones.

j_gene: TRBJ1-2; len: 13; d_gene: .; v_gene: TRBV27; abundance: .; CDR3aa: CASSPIGGYGYTF; CDR3nt: TGTGCCAGCAGTCCTATAGGGGGATATGGCTACACCTTC
j_gene: TRBJ1-1; len: 14; d_gene: .; v_gene: TRBV27; abundance: .; CDR3aa: CASTPAGDNAEAFF; CDR3nt: TGTGCCAGCACCCCGGCAGGGGATAACGCTGAAGCTTTCTTT
j_gene: TRBJ1-4; len: 14; d_gene: TRBD1; v_gene: TRBV27; abundance: .; CDR3aa: CASSLGDRGEKLFF; CDR3nt: TGTGCCAGCAGTCTAGGGGACAGGGGTGAAAAACTGTTTTTT
j_gene: TRBJ1-1; len: 12; d_gene: .; v_gene: TRBV5-1; abundance: .; CDR3aa: CASSLADTEAFF; CDR3nt: TGCGCCAGCAGCTTGGCGGACACTGAAGCTTTCTTT
j_gene: TRBJ1-4; len: 17; d_gene: .; v_gene: TRBV5-1; abundance: .; CDR3aa: CASSSNPWTVENEKLFF; CDR3nt: TGCGCCAGCAGCTCAAACCCCTGGACAGTTGAAAATGAAAAACTGTTTTTT
j_gene: TRBJ2-1; len: 17; d_gene: TRBD2; v_gene: TRBV5-1; abundance: .; CDR3aa: CASSLESSGRENNEQFF; CDR3nt: TGCGCCAGCAGCTTGGAGAGTAGCGGGAGGGAAAACAATGAGCAGTTCTTC
j_gene: TRBJ2-3; len: 14; d_gene: .; v_gene: TRBV5-1; abundance: .; CDR3aa: CASSLFAVQDTQYF; CDR3nt: TGCGCCAGCAGCTTGTTTGCGGTCCAGGATACGCAGTATTTT
j_gene: TRBJ2-6; len: 16; d_gene: .; v_gene: TRBV10-3; abundance: few; CDR3aa: CAISESDSSGANVLTF; CDR3nt: TGTGCCATCAGTGAGTCGGACAGCTCTGGGGCCAACGTCCTGACTTTC
j_gene: TRBJ2-7; len: 14; d_gene: .; v_gene: TRBV14; abundance: once; CDR3aa: CASSQGTVPYEQYF; CDR3nt: TGTGCCAGCAGCCAAGGTACAGTACCCTACGAGCAGTACTTC
j_gene: TRBJ2-7; len: 13; d_gene: TRBD1; v_gene: TRBV6-5; abundance: .; CDR3aa: CASRWTGHDEQYF; CDR3nt: TGTGCCAGCAGATGGACAGGGCACGACGAGCAGTACTTC
j_gene: TRBJ2-7; len: 17; d_gene: .; v_gene: TRBV18; abundance: .; CDR3aa: CASSPPTRGPPSYEQYF; CDR3nt: TGTGCCAGCTCACCACCTACCCGAGGGCCCCCCAGCTACGAGCAGTACTTC
j_gene: TRBJ1-1; len: 15; d_gene: .; v_gene: TRBV5-6; abundance: .; CDR3aa: CASSTFSREGTEAFF; CDR3nt: TGTGCCAGCAGCACCTTCTCCAGGGAAGGAACTGAAGCTTTCTTT
j_gene: TRBJ1-5; len: 23; d_gene: .; v_gene: TRBV6-1; abundance: .; CDR3aa: CASSEVPGGDTVNIGNSNQPQHF; CDR3nt: TGTGCCAGCAGTGAAGTCCCCGGGGGGGACACCGTGAATATTGGGAATAGCAATCAGCCCCAGCATTTT
j_gene: TRBJ2-7; len: 19; d_gene: .; v_gene: TRBV14; abundance: few; CDR3aa: CASSQPEEQGNGNSYEQYF; CDR3nt: TGTGCCAGCAGCCAACCGGAGGAACAGGGAAATGGTAACTCCTACGAGCAGTACTTC
j_gene: TRBJ1-6; len: 16; d_gene: .; v_gene: TRBV11-2; abundance: .; CDR3aa: CASSLAGGTYNSPLHF; CDR3nt: TGTGCCAGCAGCTTAGCTGGGGGGACCTATAATTCACCCCTCCACTTT